This passage covers 14 T cell receptor beta chains from one sample sequenced in a study of blood T cells in healthy people across ages. Alongside a J-beta primer mix, a sample-barcoded 5' primer served in a second PCR lasting roughly 6 to 12 cycles. MiXCR, run by TCRdb on the 5' RACE reads, gives a single entry per CDR3 protein. Here the sample spans approximately 400,000 distinct CDR3 sequences, about half being singletons. Input material: blood. The receptors stem from a man aged 55 to 70 in good health.

In nucleotides, the CDR3 is TGTGCCAGCAGCCAAGTTGGGCGCGGGGCCAACGTCCTGACTTTC. Translated, it gives CASSQVGRGANVLTF. The rearrangement links TRBV14 to TRBJ2-6, with unresolved D. The ends were cut back, 1 base at V and 4 bases at J, with 8 bases in the middle. The CDR3 is 15 amino acids. Germline V gene lookup returns CDR1 SGHDN and CDR2 FVKESK.

The chain combines TRBV20-1 with TRBJ2-1, with D maybe TRBD1 (6 bases). Germline loops: CDR1 DFQATT, CDR2 SNEGSKA (reference sequence). This CDR3 is 21 amino acids long. Trimming shortened V by 6 bases and J by 0 bases, and 33 bases separated the two germline ends. The DNA for the CDR3 is TGCAGTGCACGGGACACCTCTTCCCCTTACTCGTGGGCTTACTCCTACAATGAGCAGTTCTTC. It is translated as CSARDTSSPYSWAYSYNEQFF.

The gene calls are TRBV3-1 and TRBJ1-4, with D uncertain. Trimming took off 5 bases at V and 4 bases at J, with 11 bases between the two ends. The CDR3 is made up of 14 amino acids. Per the germline V gene, CDR1 is LGHDT and CDR2 is YNNKEL (reference sequence). The DNA for the CDR3 is TGTGCCAGCAGCTCCAGCAGAAATAATGAAAAACTGTTTTTT. Translated: CASSSSRNNEKLFF.

This clonotype occurred a few times. The chain carries TRBV7-2 and TRBJ1-1; D not certain. V was clipped by 4 bases and J by 3 bases, with 9 bases between them. This CDR3 has 13 residues. Germline assignment: CDR1 SGHTA and CDR2 FQGNSA. CDR3 sequence reads: CASSSLRYTEAFF. CDR3 in DNA: TGTGCCAGCAGCTCCTTACGGTACACTGAAGCTTTCTTT. The full variable domain, rest sourced from reference TRBV7-2 and TRBJ1-1, is GAGVSQSPSNKVTEKGKDVELRCDPISGHTALYWYRQSLGQGLEFLIYFQGNSAPDKSGLPSDRFSAERTGGSVSTLTIQRTQQEDSAVYLCASSSLRYTEAFFGQGTRLTVV.

This chain links TRBV7-8 with TRBJ2-3, with D hard to call. Between the trimmed V and J ends, which lost 5 bases and 2 bases, there was a span of 11 bases. CDR3 length equals 14 residues. Germline lookup yields CDR1 SGHVS and CDR2 FQNEAQ. As DNA, the CDR3 is TGTGCCAGCAGCAAAGGAGTAAACACAGATACGCAGTATTTT. This sequence encodes CASSKGVNTDTQYF.

The rearrangement links TRBV5-1 to TRBJ2-2; 10 bases map to TRBD2. The CDR3 covers 16 residues. Germline V gives CDR1 SGHRS, CDR2 YFSETQ. V dropped 4 bases and J dropped 1; count of bases not matched to a gene: 4. The CDR3 nucleotides read TGCGCCAGCAGCCTGAGACTAGCGGGGAACACCGGGGAGCTGTTTTTT. The encoded protein is CASSLRLAGNTGELFF.

The rearrangement joins TRBV7-8 to TRBJ1-2; tentative D call: TRBD1 (5 bases). The CDR3 totals 13 residues. The germline V and J ends were trimmed by 5 bases and 8 bases, with 15 bases remaining between them. From germline, CDR1 is SGHVS and CDR2 FQNEAQ. The chain's CDR3 is CASSQGRGGGYTF. The CDR3, as DNA: TGTGCCAGCAGCCAAGGGAGGGGCGGAGGCTACACCTTC.

This clonotype was seen a handful of times. The V gene is TRBV6-5, the J gene TRBJ2-7; D might be TRBD2 (8 bases). This CDR3 has 15 amino acids. V was pared by 5 bases and J by 6 bases, with 20 bases between. Per the germline V gene, CDR1 is MNHEY and CDR2 is SVGAGI. The CDR3 protein is CASSPQGTRRGEQYF. CDR3 DNA sequence: TGTGCCAGCAGTCCACAGGGGACTAGGAGGGGCGAGCAGTACTTC.

This chain connects TRBV20-1 to TRBJ2-7, with 12 bases identical to TRBD2. The J call may be mistaken, given a closer DNA end match to TRBJ2-5. Germline loops: CDR1 DFQATT, CDR2 SNEGSKA (reference sequence). CDR3 length equals 15 residues. CDR3 coding DNA: TGCAGTGCGAGGCCCACTAGCGGGGGGCACGGGACCCAGTACTTC. Its translation is CSARPTSGGHGTQYF.

The chain uses TRBV11-2 and TRBJ2-5; TRBD2 aligns across 10 bases. The CDR3 covers 16 residues. Per germline, CDR1 SGHAT and CDR2 FQNNGV. Trimming took 3 bases from V and 11 from J; bases not matched to a gene: 15. CDR3 region: CASSLRRLAGEGEQYF. In nucleotides, the CDR3 is TGTGCCAGCAGCTTGCGTCGGCTAGCGGGAGAGGGGGAGCAGTACTTC.

This clonotype was counted a few times. In DNA form, the CDR3 reads TGTGCCAGCAGCTCCACGGGACAGCAGTATTTT. Its protein is CASSSTGQQYF. The rearrangement joins TRBV7-2 to TRBJ2-3; tentatively, D is TRBD1 (6 bases). The CDR3 runs 11 residues. CDR1 and CDR2 (germline): SGHTA, FQGNSA. Trimming shortened V by 4 bases and J by 11 bases, and 10 bases separated the two germline ends.

The V and J genes are TRBV27 and TRBJ2-1; D tentatively fits TRBD1 or TRBD2 (6 bases each). Germline V CDR1 and CDR2: MNHEY, SMNVEV (reference sequence). The CDR3 loop spans 15 amino acids. V was trimmed by 9 bases and J by 2 bases, leaving 17 bases between them. This chain's CDR3 is CASSRGAQPYNEQFF. The CDR3 nucleotides are TGTGCCAGTTCGAGGGGGGCGCAACCCTACAATGAGCAGTTCTTC.

This clonotype was found a few times. The V call is TRBV7-2, the J call TRBJ1-5, with 9 bases fitting TRBD1. The CDR3 runs to 14 residues. Germline-derived CDR1 and CDR2 are SGHTA and FQGNSA. Trimming at V came to 5 bases and at J to 6 bases, leaving 5 bases not matched to a gene. CDR3 residues: CASSKDRGGQPQHF. CDR3 DNA: TGTGCCAGCAGCAAGGACAGGGGTGGTCAGCCCCAGCATTTT.

This clonotype was recorded at least ten times. The gene calls are TRBV6-5 and TRBJ2-5, with 13 bases fitting TRBD2. Losses at the gene ends were 5 bases for V and 4 bases for J; bases not matched to a gene: 10. Germline values: CDR1 MNHEY, CDR2 SVGAGI. The CDR3 consists of 17 residues. The CDR3 loop reads CASSPGTSGMRRETQYF. The CDR3 DNA reads as TGTGCCAGCAGTCCAGGGACTAGCGGGATGAGACGAGAGACCCAGTACTTC.